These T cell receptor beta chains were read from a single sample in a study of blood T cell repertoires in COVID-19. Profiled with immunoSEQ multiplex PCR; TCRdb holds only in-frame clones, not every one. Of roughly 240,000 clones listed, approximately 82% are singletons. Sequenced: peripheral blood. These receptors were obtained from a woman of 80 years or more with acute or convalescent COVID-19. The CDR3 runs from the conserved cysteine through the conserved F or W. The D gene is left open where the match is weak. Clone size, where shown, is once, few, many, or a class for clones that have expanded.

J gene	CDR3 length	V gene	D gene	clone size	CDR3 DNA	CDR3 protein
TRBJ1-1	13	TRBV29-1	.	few	TGCAGCGTTGGGAAGGGACAGAACACTGAAGCTTTCTTT	CSVGKGQNTEAFF
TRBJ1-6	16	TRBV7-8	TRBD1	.	TGTGCCAGCAGCTGGGACAGCTTTACCTATAATTCACCCCTCCACTTT	CASSWDSFTYNSPLHF
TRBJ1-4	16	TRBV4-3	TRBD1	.	TGCGCCAGCAGCCAAGGGAGACAGGGTGGTAATGAAAAACTGTTTTTT	CASSQGRQGGNEKLFF
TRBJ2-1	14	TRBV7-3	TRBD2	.	TGTGCCAGCAGCCATAGCGGGAACAACAATGAGCAGTTCTTC	CASSHSGNNNEQFF
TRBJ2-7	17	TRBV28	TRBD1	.	TGTGCCAGCAGTTTATTACCAGGACAGGGGGAATCCTACGAGCAGTACTTC	CASSLLPGQGESYEQYF
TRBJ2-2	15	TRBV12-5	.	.	TGTGCTAGTGCCAACAGGGATTCGAACACCGGGGAGCTGTTTTTT	CASANRDSNTGELFF
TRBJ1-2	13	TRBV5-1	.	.	TGCGCCAGCAGCTTATCGGGAGGAAGCGGCTACACCTTC	CASSLSGGSGYTF
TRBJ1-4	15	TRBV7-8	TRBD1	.	TGTGCCAGCAGCTCACGGACAGGGAAGGAAGCAAAACTGTTTTTT	CASSSRTGKEAKLFF
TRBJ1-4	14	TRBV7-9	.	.	TGTGCCAGCACCCAAGGGAGCGTCAATGAAAAACTGTTTTTT	CASTQGSVNEKLFF
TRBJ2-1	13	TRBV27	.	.	TGTGCCAGCAGTTTACGGGACAACAATGAGCAGTTCTTC	CASSLRDNNEQFF
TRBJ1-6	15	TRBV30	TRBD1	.	TGTGCCTGGAGTGTGAAGGACAGGGGGAATTCACCCCTCCACTTT	CAWSVKDRGNSPLHF
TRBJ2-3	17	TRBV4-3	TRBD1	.	TGCGCCAGCAGCCAAGACCCTGGACAGGCCAGCACAGATACGCAGTATTTT	CASSQDPGQASTDTQYF
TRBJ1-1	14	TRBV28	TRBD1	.	TGTGCCAGCACCTCCCCCGGACAGGGGGCGTGGGCTTTCTTT	CASTSPGQGAWAFF
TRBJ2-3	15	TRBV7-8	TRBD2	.	TGTGCCAGCAGCCGGACTAGCGGGAAGGCAGATACGCAGTATTTT	CASSRTSGKADTQYF
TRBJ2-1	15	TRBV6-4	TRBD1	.	TGTGCCAGCAGTGAAAGGACAGGGGGCATTAATGAGCAGTTCTTC	CASSERTGGINEQFF
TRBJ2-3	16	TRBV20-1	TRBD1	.	TGCAGTGCTAGTGGGTCCGCAGACAGGGACACAGATACGCAGTATTTT	CSASGSADRDTDTQYF
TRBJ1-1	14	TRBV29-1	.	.	TGCAGCGTTGGGTTTAGGGGGATGAACACTGAAGCTTTCTTT	CSVGFRGMNTEAFF
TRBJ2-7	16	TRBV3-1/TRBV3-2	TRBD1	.	TGTGCCAGCAGCCCAACCGGGACAGGGATACCGGGCGAGCAGTACTTC	CASSPTGTGIPGEQYF
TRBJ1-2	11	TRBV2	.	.	TGTGCCAGCAGTGTCATGTACTGGTACACCTTC	CASSVMYWYTF
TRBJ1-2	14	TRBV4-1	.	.	TGCGCCAGCAGCCCCAGGGGCAGCTACTATGGCTACACCTTC	CASSPRGSYYGYTF
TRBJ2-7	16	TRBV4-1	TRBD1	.	TGCGCCAGCAGCAGACGAACTGACAGGGGTTTCAACGAGCAGTACTTC	CASSRRTDRGFNEQYF
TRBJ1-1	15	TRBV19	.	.	TGTGCCAGTAGTATAGGTACCCAGGGTGGCACTGAAGCTTTCTTT	CASSIGTQGGTEAFF
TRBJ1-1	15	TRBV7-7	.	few	TGTGCTAGCAGCTTTGATCCGGGACACAACACTGAAGCTTTCTTT	CASSFDPGHNTEAFF
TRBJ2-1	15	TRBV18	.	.	TGTGCCAGCTCACATAGGTCCCGGGACTTTAATGAGCAGTTCTTC	CASSHRSRDFNEQFF
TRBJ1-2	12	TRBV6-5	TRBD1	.	TGTGCCAGCAGTTTCCCCGGACAGGAGGCCACCTTC	CASSFPGQEATF
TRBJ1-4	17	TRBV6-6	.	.	TGTGCCAGCAGTCCCGGGGGGGGTTTAGGAGCTAATGAAAAACTGTTTTTT	CASSPGGGLGANEKLFF
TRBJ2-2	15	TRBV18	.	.	TGTGCCAGCTCACCGGGACTCACAAACACCGGGGAGCTGTTTTTT	CASSPGLTNTGELFF
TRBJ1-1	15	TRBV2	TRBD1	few	TGTGCCAGCAGTGAACAGGGGGCGAGTAGCACTGAAGCTTTCTTT	CASSEQGASSTEAFF
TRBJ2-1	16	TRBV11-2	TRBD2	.	TGTGCCAGCAGCTTAGCAATAGCGGGATTCTACAATGAGCAGTTCTTC	CASSLAIAGFYNEQFF
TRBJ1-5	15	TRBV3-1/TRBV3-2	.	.	TGTGCCAGCAGCCACTCGGACAGACTTAATCAGCCCCAGCATTTT	CASSHSDRLNQPQHF
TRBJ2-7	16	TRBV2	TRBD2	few	TGTGCCAGCAGCTATTTATCCCGGCTAGCGGGATACGAGCAGTACTTC	CASSYLSRLAGYEQYF
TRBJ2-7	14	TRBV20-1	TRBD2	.	TGCAGTGCTAGTTCTAGCGGGAGATGGTACGAGCAGTACTTC	CSASSSGRWYEQYF
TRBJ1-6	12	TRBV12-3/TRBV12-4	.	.	TGTGCCAGCAACAGCCCACGGACACCCCTCCACTTT	CASNSPRTPLHF
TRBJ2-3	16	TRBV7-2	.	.	TGTGCCAGCAGCTTAAAGGGGTGGACCACCACAGATACGCAGTATTTT	CASSLKGWTTTDTQYF
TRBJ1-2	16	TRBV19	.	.	TGTGCCAGTAGTACCCGGACAGCGCCATATAACTATGGCTACACCTTC	CASSTRTAPYNYGYTF
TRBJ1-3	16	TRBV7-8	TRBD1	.	TGTGCCAGCAGCTTAGCGGTAACAGGGGCTGGAAACACCATATATTTT	CASSLAVTGAGNTIYF
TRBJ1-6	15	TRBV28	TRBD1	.	TGTGCCAGCCGGACTGGGACAGGCTATAATTCACCCCTCCACTTT	CASRTGTGYNSPLHF
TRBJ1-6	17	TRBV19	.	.	TGTGCCAGTAGCAGCTCGGACACGAGCTCCTATAATTCACCCCTCCACTTT	CASSSSDTSSYNSPLHF
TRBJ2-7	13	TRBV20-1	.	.	TGCAGTGCTAGTAGACTAGAAGGAGGCGAGCAGTACTTC	CSASRLEGGEQYF
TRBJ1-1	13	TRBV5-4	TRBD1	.	TGTGCCAGCATAGGGGCCCAGGGGGCTGAAGCTTTCTTT	CASIGAQGAEAFF
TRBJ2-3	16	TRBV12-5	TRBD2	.	TGTGCTAGTGGTTTGGACGGACTAGCCAAAACAGATACGCAGTATTTT	CASGLDGLAKTDTQYF
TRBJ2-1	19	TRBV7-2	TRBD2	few	TGTGCCAGCAGCTTAGCGCTAATGGGGGGAGGGCTCTCCTACAATGAGCAGTTCTTC	CASSLALMGGGLSYNEQFF
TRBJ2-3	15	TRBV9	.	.	TGTGCCAGCAGCGTAGCACGGGGGTTCACAGATACGCAGTATTTT	CASSVARGFTDTQYF
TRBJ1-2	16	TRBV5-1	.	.	TGCGCCAGCAGCTTGGGAGGACAGAGATCTAACTATGGCTACACCTTC	CASSLGGQRSNYGYTF
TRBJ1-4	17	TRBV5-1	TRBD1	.	TGCGCCAGCAGCCAGGTCAAACCAGGGACAGGGGATGAAAAACTGTTTTTT	CASSQVKPGTGDEKLFF
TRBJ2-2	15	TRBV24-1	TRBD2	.	TGTGCCACCCAGACTAGCGGGAGTCTTTCGGGGGAGCTGTTTTTT	CATQTSGSLSGELFF
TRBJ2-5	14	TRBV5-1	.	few	TGCGCCAGCAGCTTGGTCGCGGGTTCAGAGACCCAGTACTTC	CASSLVAGSETQYF
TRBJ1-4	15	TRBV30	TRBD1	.	TGTGCCTGGGCCCGCCAGGGGGCTCAGGGTGAAAAACTGTTTTTT	CAWARQGAQGEKLFF
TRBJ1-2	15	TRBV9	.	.	TGTGCCAGCAGCGTAGAGGGAGTCCTAGACTATGGCTACACCTTC	CASSVEGVLDYGYTF
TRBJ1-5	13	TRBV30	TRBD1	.	TGTGCCTGGAGTCTACAGGGGAATCAGCCCCAGCATTTT	CAWSLQGNQPQHF
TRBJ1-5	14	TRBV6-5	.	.	TGTGCCAGCCAGTCGGGGGAATACAGTCAGCCCCAGCATTTT	CASQSGEYSQPQHF